These 23 T cell receptor beta chains were sequenced from one sample in a study of T-cell reconstitution after alpha-beta-depleted transplantation in children (dated by TCRdb to 2016 to 2017). The library was produced with PCR. Data came from an Illumina HiSeq 2500. TCR libraries were prepared with molecular barcoding, using unique molecular identifiers to normalize TCRbeta repertoire quantification. The raw public data were reprocessed by TCRdb itself: fastp quality trimming at Q25, MiXCR clonotype calling, in-frame beta chains only. Rows with one shared CDR3 protein collapse into an entry with the most common genes and DNA. For this sample there are about 350,000 distinct CDR3 sequences; roughly 13% appear just once. The top ten clonotypes cover around 4.5% of the sample. Sequencing was performed on PBMCs, taken from the stem cell graft. Source of these receptors: a human donor who donated a stem cell graft to a child with Fanconi anemia.

This clonotype was counted many times. The J gene is TRBJ2-1, the V gene TRBV29-1; D possibly uses TRBD1 or TRBD2 (5 bases each). The CDR3 loop spans 14 amino acids. Germline CDR1 and CDR2: SQVTM and ANQGSEA. V shed 6 bases and J shed 6 bases, with 18 bases lying between them. CDR3 sequence (DNA): TGCAGCGTCCGATTTCAAACTGGGGGCAATGAGCAGTTCTTC. Protein product: CSVRFQTGGNEQFF.

This clonotype came up many times. CDR3 sequence: CASSLALAGGPDTQYF. For the CDR3, the DNA is TGTGCCAGCAGTCTCGCACTAGCGGGGGGGCCAGATACGCAGTATTTT. V is TRBV27 and J is TRBJ2-3, with 13 bases that match TRBD2. Per the germline V gene, CDR1 is MNHEY and CDR2 is SMNVEV (reference sequence). V shed 5 bases, J shed 4 bases, and the junction held 6 bases outside the gene matches. This CDR3 is 16 amino acids long.

This clonotype was seen many times. The J gene is TRBJ2-3, the V gene TRBV7-2; D is unresolved. There are 14 residues in the CDR3. V dropped 0 bases and J dropped 1 base, with 5 bases sitting between them. The germline V gene encodes CDR1 SGHTA and CDR2 FQGNSA. DNA for the CDR3: TGTGCCAGCAGCTTAGCGTTTCGCACAGATACGCAGTATTTT. Its protein is CASSLAFRTDTQYF.

This clonotype was counted between two and nine times. The CDR3 loop is CASRLRNEQFF. Here the CDR3 DNA reads TGTGCCAGCAGATTGAGGAATGAGCAGTTCTTC. The chain carries TRBV6-5 and TRBJ2-1; no clear D. The CDR3 is 11 amino acids. Trimming cost V 6 bases and J 7 bases, with 7 bases left between them. Germline V gives CDR1 MNHEY, CDR2 SVGAGI.

The V and J genes are TRBV5-4 and TRBJ2-5, with 8 bases aligning to TRBD2. V was pared by 4 bases and J by 2 bases, with 4 bases of the junction left unmatched. The CDR3 extends over 14 amino acids. Germline assignment: CDR1 SGHNT and CDR2 YYREEE (reference sequence). The CDR3 reads CASSRGLDQETQYF. DNA for the CDR3: TGTGCCAGCAGCCGGGGACTAGATCAAGAGACCCAGTACTTC.

The chain combines TRBV7-9 with TRBJ1-1, with a weak D call TRBD1 (5 bases). From germline, CDR1 is SEHNR and CDR2 FQNEAQ (reference sequence). The V gene lost 8 bases and the J gene lost 1 base, with 11 bases spanning the gap. The CDR3 is made up of 13 amino acids. DNA for the CDR3: TGTGCCAGCGGCATACAGGAGAACACTGAAGCTTTCTTT. This gives the protein CASGIQENTEAFF.

In this sample, this clonotype turned up many times. The chain recombines TRBV12-3 or TRBV12-4 with TRBJ2-7; D could derive from TRBD1 or TRBD2 (6 bases each). The V end was cut by 5 bases, the J end by 6 bases, with 14 bases between. The CDR3 is made up of 13 amino acids. CDR3: CASSLNREAEQYV. The CDR3 DNA follows: TGTGCCAGCAGTCTGAACAGGGAGGCCGAGCAGTACGTC.

This clonotype was seen a few times. V and J are TRBV5-1 and TRBJ2-3, with a possible D match to TRBD2 (5 bases). Trimming left V 0 bases short and J 2 bases short, with 10 bases between. The CDR3 totals 15 residues. The germline V gene encodes CDR1 SGHRS and CDR2 YFSETQ. The CDR3, as DNA: TGCGCCAGCAGCTTGGAGCCAGGACTCACAGATACGCAGTATTTT. Protein sequence: CASSLEPGLTDTQYF.

The gene calls are TRBV12-3 or TRBV12-4 and TRBJ1-5, with TRBD1 as a possible D gene (6 bases). The CDR3 spans 14 residues. With 8 bases removed from V and 5 bases from J, the gap between germline ends came to 16 bases. CDR3 residues: CASGSRDTHQPQHF. DNA of the CDR3: TGTGCCAGCGGATCCCGGGACACCCATCAGCCCCAGCATTTT.

This clonotype came up many times. The chain is built from TRBV11-2 and TRBJ2-1; D might be TRBD1 (6 bases). The CDR3 consists of 14 residues. Germline CDR1 reads SGHAT; CDR2 reads FQNNGV. V was cut by 5 bases and J by 1 base, with 9 bases left in between. The CDR3 DNA follows: TGTGCCAGCAGCCTACAGGGTTCCTACAATGAGCAGTTCTTC. It codes for CASSLQGSYNEQFF.

This clonotype was seen a handful of times. V is TRBV3-1 and J is TRBJ1-1, with D perhaps TRBD1 (6 bases). Germline V gene sequence: CDR1 LGHDT, CDR2 YNNKEL (reference sequence). This CDR3 region has 18 residues. Trimming removed 1 base at V and 1 base at J, with 19 bases between. CDR3 amino acids: CASSQVFAGTSKNTEAFF. CDR3 sequence (DNA): TGTGCCAGCAGCCAAGTTTTTGCCGGGACAAGCAAGAACACTGAAGCTTTCTTT.

This chain joins TRBV28 and TRBJ2-2, with D perhaps given as TRBD1 or TRBD2 (5 bases each). V was clipped by 3 bases and J by 7 bases, with 18 bases between them. CDR1 and CDR2 (germline): MDHEN, SYDVKM. The CDR3 totals 16 residues. CDR3 amino acids: CASSLGTGNTIGELFF. CDR3 DNA: TGTGCCAGCAGTTTGGGGACGGGAAATACCATCGGGGAGCTGTTTTTT.

Only a few counts were recorded for this clonotype. The J gene is TRBJ2-7, the V gene TRBV5-1, with 7 bases matching TRBD1. This CDR3 spans 13 amino acids. J gave up 2 bases and V 3 bases, and 2 bases lay outside the gene matches. The germline CDR1 and CDR2 sequences are SGHRS and YFSETQ. The CDR3 nucleotides are TGCGCCAGCAGCTCGGACAGGACCTACGAGCAGTACTTC. It is translated as CASSSDRTYEQYF.

V gene TRBV28 combines with J gene TRBJ2-4; 7 nucleotides line up with TRBD2. V lost 4 bases to trimming and J lost 0 bases; unmatched junction nucleotides: 6. The germline V gene has CDR1 MDHEN and CDR2 SYDVKM. CDR3 length: 16 residues. The CDR3: CASSSAGALAKNIQYF. As DNA, the CDR3 is TGTGCCAGCAGTTCCGCGGGAGCCCTAGCCAAAAACATTCAGTACTTC. Together with reference TRBV28 and TRBJ2-4, the CDR3 gives the full variable domain: DVKVTQSSRYLVKRTGEKVFLECVQDMDHENMFWYRQDPGLGLRLIYFSYDVKMKEKGDIPEGYSVSREKKERFSLILESASTNQTSMYLCASSSAGALAKNIQYFGAGTRLSVL.

This clonotype was counted between two and nine times. The V gene is TRBV12-3 or TRBV12-4, the J gene TRBJ2-5, with 10 bases fitting TRBD2. J lost 4 bases, V lost 3 bases, and 5 bases had no gene match. This CDR3 spans 15 amino acids. CDR3 amino acids: CASSFASGGRETQYF. The CDR3 bases are TGTGCCAGCAGTTTTGCTAGCGGGGGCAGAGAGACCCAGTACTTC.

This chain links TRBV29-1 with TRBJ2-1; TRBD1 agrees at 9 bases. The CDR3 runs 14 residues. CDR1 is SQVTM, CDR2 ANQGSEA, per germline. The V and J ends lost 6 bases and 2 bases, in that order; junction bases with no gene match: 5. The CDR3 loop is CSVPGQGPYNEQFF. The CDR3 DNA follows: TGCAGCGTCCCGGGACAGGGACCCTACAATGAGCAGTTCTTC.

This clonotype was detected many times. The gene calls are TRBV20-1 and TRBJ2-3; D not resolved. The CDR3 extends over 13 amino acids. CDR1 and CDR2 (germline): DFQATT, SNEGSKA (reference sequence). The ends were cut back, 5 bases at V and 1 base at J, with 10 bases in the middle. The CDR3 DNA is TGCAGTGCTCTCCCGACTGGCACAGATACGCAGTATTTT. Encoded protein: CSALPTGTDTQYF.

This clonotype was found once. The V and J genes are TRBV29-1 and TRBJ2-2; either TRBD1 or TRBD2 may fit D (6 bases each). V was cut by 7 bases and J by 6 bases, with 18 bases left in between. CDR1 is SQVTM, CDR2 ANQGSEA, per germline. CDR3 length: 14 amino acids. The chain's CDR3 is CSAGSSGEAGELFF. The DNA of the CDR3 is TGCAGCGCTGGTTCGTCAGGGGAGGCCGGGGAGCTGTTTTTT.

V and J are TRBV4-3 and TRBJ1-1; 9 bases agree with TRBD1. Germline loops: CDR1 LGHNA, CDR2 YSLEER. The junction had 5 bases not matched to a gene; V was cut back by 2 bases and J by 1 base. The CDR3 has 16 residues. This CDR3 is CASSQNPGQGNTEAFF. CDR3 coding DNA: TGCGCCAGCAGCCAAAACCCGGGACAGGGGAACACTGAAGCTTTCTTT.

The rearrangement joins TRBV11-2 to TRBJ1-3; D call uncertain. Per the germline V gene, CDR1 is SGHAT and CDR2 is FQNNGV. The V gene lost 5 bases and the J gene lost 4 bases, with 12 bases spanning the gap. The CDR3 loop spans 14 amino acids. CDR3 in amino acids: CASSTQYGGNTIYF. CDR3 in DNA: TGTGCCAGCAGCACCCAGTACGGGGGAAACACCATATATTTT.

The chain is built from TRBV20-1 and TRBJ2-7; 8 bases fit TRBD2. The trim removed 4 bases at V and 3 bases at J, leaving 5 bases unmatched. The CDR3 runs 13 residues. The germline gives CDR1 DFQATT, CDR2 SNEGSKA (reference sequence). CDR3 DNA: TGCAGTGCTAAACTAGCGGACTACTACGAGCAGTACTTC. Protein product: CSAKLADYYEQYF.

The chain combines TRBV2 with TRBJ1-4, with D unresolved. Between the trimmed V and J ends, which lost 0 bases and 4 bases, there was a span of 9 bases. Looked up from germline, CDR1 is SNHLY and CDR2 is FYNNEI. The CDR3 is 15 residues long. The CDR3: CASSEAGDYNEKLFF. The CDR3 DNA sequence: TGTGCCAGCAGTGAAGCTGGGGATTATAATGAAAAACTGTTTTTT.

This chain links TRBV11-2 with TRBJ2-1; 9 nucleotides align to TRBD1. This CDR3 region has 15 residues. Germline CDR1 reads SGHAT; CDR2 reads FQNNGV. Trimming at V came to 3 bases and at J to 7 bases, leaving 7 bases not matched to a gene. The CDR3 here is CASSLMDRGRNEQFF. The CDR3 DNA sequence: TGTGCCAGCAGCTTGATGGACAGGGGTAGGAATGAGCAGTTCTTC.